The present T cell receptor (beta chain) was sequenced within a study of T-cell reconstitution after alpha-beta-depleted transplantation in children. Study-level findings and limits: The study traced high day-60 TCRbeta diversity in some patients to surviving recipient T cells and thymic progenitors. After transplant, at about two months, alpha-beta T cells were reportedly derived from several hundred expanded graft clones.

Germline CDR1 reads SGHTA; CDR2 reads FQGNSA. The CDR3 is made up of 17 amino acids. The V end lost 4 bases, the J end lost 6 bases, and 24 bases lay between the germline ends. A note on this clonotype: What it recognizes is unknown.

Construction of the TCRbeta library involved unique molecular identifiers. In TCRdb, the PCR reads were re-called with MiXCR into one record per CDR3 protein. Here the sample spans 610,000 or so distinct CDR3 sequences, 27% being singletons. This clonotype was sampled from a boy under three years old with Wiskott-Aldrich syndrome, due to receive a stem cell transplant. V is TRBV7-2 and J is TRBJ2-5; the D is unclear. This sample comprised PBMCs, obtained before TCRalphabeta/CD19-depleted stem cell transplant. The CDR3 spells CASSSNPAGYSAQTQYF. The CDR3 bases are TGTGCCAGCAGCTCCAACCCGGCTGGGTACAGCGCGCAGACCCAGTACTTC.